Sequencing of this TCR beta chain was carried out in a study of type 1 regulatory T cells. Study-wide context: T-allo10 is a Tr1-enriched, alloantigen-specific CD4 T cell product made in vitro.

TCRdb recomputed calls from the reads with MiXCR, one row per CDR3 protein. The sample records some 90,000 distinct CDR3 sequences, roughly 31% being singletons. This clonotype was obtained from a human donor in good health. The material sequenced was CD4+ T cells, either the whole sample or a sorted fraction (not recorded which).

CDR3 region: CATIPGRGYAGELFF. DNA of the CDR3: TGTGCCACGATCCCAGGGAGGGGGTATGCGGGGGAGCTGTTTTTT. The V gene is TRBV15, the J gene TRBJ2-2, with D possibly matching TRBD2 (7 bases). Deletions cut 9 bases from V and 8 bases from J, with 22 bases between. From germline, CDR1 is LNHNV and CDR2 YYDKDF (reference sequence). CDR3 size: 15 residues.